The 24 T cell receptor beta chains given below trace back to one sample, sequenced in a study of shared clonotypes between healthy human individuals. Sequenced by immunoSEQ multiplex PCR; TCRdb stores in-frame clones only, minus some. The sample comprises about 640,000 clones, 60% to 80% of which are singletons, and under 2% rests with the top ten. The sequenced sample was memory CD4+ T cells sorted from blood. Subset of the sample: CD45RA-negative fraction. Receptor source: a young woman in good health.

This clone was picked up a small number of times. The chain links TRBV11-2 to TRBJ2-2; 9 bases match TRBD2. The CDR3 sequence is 16 residues long. CDR1 and CDR2 (germline): SGHAT, FQNNGV. Unmatched junction bases numbered 4, after V lost 1 base and J lost 4 bases. The CDR3 nucleotides are TGTGCCAGCAGCTTAGGGAGCGGGAGGTTCACCGGGGAGCTGTTTTTT. Its protein product is CASSLGSGRFTGELFF.

The rearrangement uses TRBV10-3 and TRBJ1-1; the match to TRBD1 covers 7 bases. The CDR3 is 11 residues long. V shed 6 bases, J shed 6 bases, and the junction held 1 base outside the gene matches. CDR1 and CDR2 from the germline V gene are ENHRY and SYGVKD. The CDR3 DNA reads as TGTGCCATCAGCGGACAGGCTGAAGCTTTCTTT. This encodes CAISGQAEAFF.

This clone was recorded a few times. V is TRBV12-5 and J is TRBJ1-1; D is uncertain. V lost 6 bases, J lost 10 bases, and 12 bases lay in between. The CDR3 spans 11 residues. Germline V gene lookup returns CDR1 LGHNT and CDR2 FRNRAP. CDR3 loop: CASGKEKSAFF. CDR3 DNA: TGTGCTAGTGGAAAAGAGAAATCAGCTTTCTTT. Full variable domain (rest looked up from reference TRBV12-5 and TRBJ1-1): DARVTQTPRHKVTEMGQEVTMRCQPILGHNTVFWYRQTMMQGLELLAYFRNRAPLDDSGMPKDRFSAEMPDATLATLKIQPSEPRDSAVYFCASGKEKSAFFGQGTRLTVV.

This chain connects TRBV2 to TRBJ1-2; no clear D. Per germline, CDR1 SNHLY and CDR2 FYNNEI. Trimming took off 5 bases at V and 6 bases at J, with 16 bases between the two ends. The CDR3 runs 14 residues. The CDR3 DNA reads as TGTGCCAGCAGTTATACCGACCAGCGGGATGGCTACACCTTC. It is translated as CASSYTDQRDGYTF.

This rearrangement joins TRBV19 to TRBJ1-5; 7 nucleotides align to TRBD1. Losses at the gene ends were 8 bases for V and 5 bases for J; bases not matched to a gene: 6. The CDR3 totals 13 residues. Per germline, CDR1 LNHDA and CDR2 SQIVND (reference sequence). The CDR3 DNA is TGTGCCAGTGCCGGGACAGAGGATCAGCCCCAGCATTTT. Residues: CASAGTEDQPQHF.

V is TRBV7-3 and J is TRBJ2-7; D is undetermined. Deletions cut 1 base from V and 5 bases from J, with 15 bases between. The CDR3 extends over 15 amino acids. Germline loops: CDR1 SGHTA, CDR2 FQGTGA. This CDR3 is CASSLMGLESDEQYF. The CDR3 DNA is TGTGCCAGCAGCTTAATGGGCCTAGAAAGCGACGAGCAGTACTTC.

The CDR3 nucleotides are TGTGCCAGCAGCCAAGATCGACTAGCGGGAGGGTACGAGCAGTACTTC. This sequence encodes CASSQDRLAGGYEQYF. The J gene is TRBJ2-7, the V gene TRBV4-2, with 14 bases matching TRBD2. With V trimmed by 0 bases and J by 4 bases, 2 bases remained unmatched. CDR1 and CDR2 from the germline V gene are LGHNA and YNFKEQ. This CDR3 spans 16 amino acids.

The rearrangement uses TRBV7-8 and TRBJ2-7; D not resolved. The length of the CDR3 is 12 residues. Germline V lookup: CDR1 SGHVS, CDR2 FQNEAQ. V was trimmed by 5 bases and J by 4 bases, leaving 9 bases between them. The CDR3 reads CASSLDTYEQYF. In DNA form, the CDR3 reads TGTGCCAGCAGCCTAGACACTTACGAGCAGTACTTC.

The chain combines TRBV5-8 with TRBJ1-5, with D unclear. The V gene lost 4 bases and the J gene lost 0 bases, with 11 bases spanning the gap. The germline V gene has CDR1 SGHTS and CDR2 YDEGEE. The CDR3 has 15 amino acids. The CDR3 protein is CASSQQSYSNQPQHF. CDR3 bases: TGTGCCAGCAGCCAGCAGAGTTATAGCAATCAGCCCCAGCATTTT.

J is TRBJ2-1 and V is TRBV10-1, with TRBD2 as a possible D gene (6 bases). The CDR3 extends over 14 amino acids. Germline V gene lookup returns CDR1 WNHNN and CDR2 SYGVQD (reference sequence). The V gene lost 0 bases and the J gene lost 8 bases, with 11 bases spanning the gap. CDR3 residues: CASSESGLRDEQFF. CDR3 in DNA: TGCGCCAGCAGTGAGTCCGGACTAAGGGATGAGCAGTTCTTC.

The V and J genes are TRBV19 and TRBJ2-2, with unresolved D. Germline V gene data show CDR1 as LNHDA and CDR2 as SQIVND (reference sequence). The CDR3 runs to 13 residues. Trimming removed 6 bases from V and 4 bases from J, with 9 bases in between. CDR3 sequence (DNA): TGTGCCAGTAGGGCCGAAGCCACCGGGGAGCTGTTTTTT. Translated, it gives CASRAEATGELFF.

This chain connects TRBV11-3 to TRBJ2-1, with 14 bases fitting TRBD2. This CDR3 is 15 amino acids long. Looked up from germline, CDR1 is SGHNT and CDR2 is YENEEA. V was clipped by 4 bases and J by 7 bases; unmatched bases: 3. This CDR3 is CASSSRTSGRNEQFF. The CDR3 nucleotides read TGTGCCAGCAGCTCGAGGACTAGCGGGAGGAATGAGCAGTTCTTC. Supplemented by reference TRBV11-3 and TRBJ2-1, the full variable domain reads EAGVVQSPRYKIIEKKQPVAFWCNPISGHNTLYWYLQNLGQGPELLIRYENEEAVDDSQLPKDRFSAERLKGVDSTLKIQPAELGDSAVYLCASSSRTSGRNEQFFGPGTRLTVL.

The J gene is TRBJ2-1, the V gene TRBV20-1; D not certain. The CDR3 contains 11 residues. Per the germline V gene, CDR1 is DFQATT and CDR2 is SNEGSKA (reference sequence). V was pared by 8 bases and J by 4 bases, with 9 bases between. In nucleotides, the CDR3 is TGCAGTCTGTTGTGGTACAATGAGCAGTTCTTC. As protein: CSLLWYNEQFF.

The DNA for the CDR3 is TGTGCCAGCAGCTTAGTAGGGACTAGCTTTGCCGGGGAGCTGTTTTTT. The encoded protein is CASSLVGTSFAGELFF. The rearrangement links TRBV7-2 to TRBJ2-2; the match to TRBD2 covers 9 bases. The length of the CDR3 is 16 residues. Germline V gene sequence: CDR1 SGHTA, CDR2 FQGNSA. V lost 1 base to trimming and J lost 6 bases; unmatched junction nucleotides: 6.

The V call is TRBV5-4, the J call TRBJ2-2; no firm D call. V was cut by 0 bases and J by 4 bases, with 7 bases left in between. The CDR3 has 14 residues. The germline CDR1 and CDR2 sequences are SGHNT and YYREEE (reference sequence). This CDR3 is CASSLAWPTGELFF. The CDR3 DNA is TGTGCCAGCAGCTTGGCCTGGCCCACCGGGGAGCTGTTTTTT.

The chain employs TRBV18 and TRBJ1-1; 7 bases are a match to TRBD1. J gave up 1 base and V 8 bases, and 10 bases lay outside the gene matches. This CDR3 spans 15 amino acids. Germline V CDR1 and CDR2: KGHSH, LQKENI. The CDR3 loop is CASPRDEGANTEAFF. The CDR3, as DNA: TGTGCCAGCCCCCGAGATGAGGGGGCGAACACTGAAGCTTTCTTT.

The genes are TRBV7-3 and TRBJ2-1; no clear D gene. The V end was cut by 5 bases, the J end by 8 bases, with 13 bases between. The CDR3 contains 13 residues. Per the germline V gene, CDR1 is SGHTA and CDR2 is FQGTGA. CDR3 loop: CASSISLADEQFF. In nucleotides, the CDR3 is TGTGCCAGCAGCATCTCCCTCGCAGATGAGCAGTTCTTC.

This clone was counted a few times. This sequence joins TRBV28 and TRBJ1-4; the D gene is possibly TRBD1 (5 bases). This CDR3 region has 16 residues. Germline V lookup: CDR1 MDHEN, CDR2 SYDVKM. Trimming took off 7 bases at V and 5 bases at J, with 20 bases between the two ends. CDR3 region: CASTLGQTNGNEKLFF. Written as DNA, the CDR3 is TGTGCCAGCACCCTGGGGCAGACTAACGGGAATGAAAAACTGTTTTTT.

The rearrangement joins TRBV6-1 to TRBJ2-5; a possible D gene is TRBD1 (5 bases). The CDR3 loop spans 14 amino acids. Germline values: CDR1 MNHNS, CDR2 SASEGT. V lost 7 bases and J lost 7, with 19 bases in between. The chain's CDR3 is CASTPRVGKGTQYF. The CDR3 nucleotides read TGTGCCAGCACGCCCAGGGTGGGTAAAGGGACCCAGTACTTC.

The V call is TRBV28, the J call TRBJ2-1; D possibly corresponds to TRBD1 (7 bases). The CDR3 consists of 17 residues. With 5 bases removed from V and 8 bases from J, the gap between germline ends came to 25 bases. Germline assignment: CDR1 MDHEN and CDR2 SYDVKM. CDR3 sequence (DNA): TGTGCCAGCAGTACAACGCTAGCGACCCGAGGGGGCTATGAGCAGTTCTTC. Encoded protein: CASSTTLATRGGYEQFF.

V and J are TRBV27 and TRBJ1-2; 8 bases agree with TRBD1. With V trimmed by 4 bases and J by 4 bases, 5 bases remained unmatched. The CDR3 sequence is 14 residues long. Germline V CDR1 and CDR2: MNHEY, SMNVEV (reference sequence). The CDR3 sequence is CASSSRQGIYGYTF. CDR3 in DNA: TGTGCCAGCAGTTCACGACAGGGGATCTATGGCTACACCTTC.

This clone was seen once. The chain is built from TRBV2 and TRBJ2-3, with D unresolved. V was trimmed by 1 base and J by 6 bases, leaving 8 bases between them. CDR1 SNHLY and CDR2 FYNNEI come from the germline V gene. The CDR3 spans 13 residues. This CDR3 is CASSEVGVDTQYF. The CDR3 DNA reads TGTGCCAGCAGTGAAGTAGGTGTGGATACGCAGTATTTT.

The chain is built from TRBV4-1 and TRBJ2-5; 14 bases align to TRBD2. CDR3 length: 19 residues. The germline gives CDR1 MGHRA, CDR2 YSYEKL. V was clipped by 1 base and J by 5 bases; unmatched bases: 12. CDR3: CASSQGVGQGLAGDETQYF. The CDR3 DNA is TGCGCCAGCAGCCAAGGAGTGGGGCAGGGACTAGCGGGAGATGAGACCCAGTACTTC.

The chain has TRBV5-1 and TRBJ2-1, with 10 bases lining up with TRBD1. With 4 bases clipped from V and 7 bases from J, the junction kept 2 bases outside the gene matches. Germline lookup yields CDR1 SGHRS and CDR2 YFSETQ. The CDR3 loop spans 13 amino acids. CDR3 loop: CASSPGQGNEQFF. The CDR3 DNA sequence: TGCGCCAGCAGCCCGGGACAGGGGAATGAGCAGTTCTTC.